This record covers a single T cell receptor beta chain. It is unclear where the CDR3 begins or ends on the DNA, so no DNA is shown, and the CDR3 is as TCRdb lists it. The CDR3 has 13 residues if both end residues are counted. Germline V gene sequence: CDR1 SGHTA, CDR2 FQGNSA. This sample was taken from a study of shared clonotypes between healthy human individuals. Without sorting, samples used some 90 million PBMCs for genomic DNA. It was roughly 0.3 ug DNA, 28,000 or so T cell genomes, that went into each replicate PCR of unsorted PBMC. Ten immunoSEQ deep assay plates were used by the authors to sequence unsorted PBMC DNA. The repertoire was sequenced with immunoSEQ multiplex PCR; TCRdb's copy has only in-frame clones and lacks some. Counted here are about 470,000 clones, about four fifths occurring once; the ten biggest clones make up less than 15%.

The V and J genes are TRBV7-2 and TRBJ2-2; TRBD2 was called by the table and not checked on the DNA. This receptor was identified in a woman aged 40 to 50 in good health. Some clones in this sample may be carry-over from other donors' samples. The sequencing input was PBMCs. CDR3: CASSPLRAGELFF.